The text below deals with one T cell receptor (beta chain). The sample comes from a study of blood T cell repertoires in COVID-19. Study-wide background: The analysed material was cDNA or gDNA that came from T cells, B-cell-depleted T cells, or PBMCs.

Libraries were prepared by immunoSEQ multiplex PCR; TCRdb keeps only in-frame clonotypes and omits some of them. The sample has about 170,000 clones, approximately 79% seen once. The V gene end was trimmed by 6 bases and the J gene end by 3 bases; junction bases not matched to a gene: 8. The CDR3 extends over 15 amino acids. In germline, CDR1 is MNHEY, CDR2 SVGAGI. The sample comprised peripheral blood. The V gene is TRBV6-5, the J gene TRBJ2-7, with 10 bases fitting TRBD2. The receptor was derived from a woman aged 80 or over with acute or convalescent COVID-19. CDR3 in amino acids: CASRQPSGSIYEQYF. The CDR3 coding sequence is TGTGCCAGCAGACAACCTAGCGGGAGTATCTACGAGCAGTACTTC.